The clone carrying this T cell receptor beta chain was recorded a few times. Germline V gene lookup returns CDR1 LNHDA and CDR2 SQIVND (reference sequence). After removal of 5 bases from V and 2 bases from J, the junction contained 20 bases not matched to a gene. This CDR3 has 19 residues. The data belong to a study of blood T cell repertoires in COVID-19. The wider study: The United States, Italy and Spain were the sources of the acute and convalescent COVID-19 samples. Sample material is recorded as cDNA or gDNA derived from T cells, B-cell-depleted T cells, or PBMCs.

The Seattle patients joined while their infection was active and were tracked longitudinally afterward. As processed by the authors: By means of reference gene primer amplification, nucleated cell counts were estimated. This table comes from immunoSEQ multiplex PCR, and its TCRdb copy is limited to in-frame clones, with some not included. V and J calls plus clone size are reproduced from that table; the DNA served to infer D and trimming. The sample shows 60,000 to 80,000 clones, 80% to 90% of them seen only once. This TCR came from an older woman with COVID-19, enrolled during active disease. The sequenced sample consisted of peripheral blood. The chain employs TRBV19 and TRBJ2-7, with 8 bases matching TRBD1. In nucleotides, the CDR3 is TGTGCCAGTAGTCCTCTCCTCGACGTTACCGGGACAGGAACCTACGAGCAGTACTTC. It specifies CASSPLLDVTGTGTYEQYF.